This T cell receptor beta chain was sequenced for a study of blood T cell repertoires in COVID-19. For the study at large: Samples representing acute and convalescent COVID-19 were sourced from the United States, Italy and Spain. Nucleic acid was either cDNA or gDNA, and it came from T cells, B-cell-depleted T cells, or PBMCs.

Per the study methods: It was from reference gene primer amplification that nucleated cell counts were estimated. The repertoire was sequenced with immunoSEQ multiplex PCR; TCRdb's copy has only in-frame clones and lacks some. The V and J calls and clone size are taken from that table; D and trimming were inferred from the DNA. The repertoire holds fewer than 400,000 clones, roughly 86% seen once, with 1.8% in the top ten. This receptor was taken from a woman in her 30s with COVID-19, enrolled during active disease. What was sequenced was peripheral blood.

Here the CDR3 reads CASSVPTDNQETQYF. CDR3 nucleotides: TGTGCCAGCAGTGTACCGACAGACAACCAAGAGACCCAGTACTTC. This sequence joins TRBV25-1 and TRBJ2-5; D is perhaps TRBD1 (5 bases). Trimming took 4 bases from V and 0 from J, leaving 12 bases between them. The CDR3 sequence is 15 residues long. Germline CDR1 MGHDK, CDR2 SYGVNS.